A single sample is the source of the 25 T cell receptor beta chains below, sequenced in a study of shared clonotypes between healthy human individuals. Some clones are missing from TCRdb's copy, which holds only in-frame ones; the method was immunoSEQ multiplex PCR. There are roughly 550,000 clones in the sample; around 95% occur only once, and about 0.11% lies in the top ten. CD45RO-negative, CCR7-positively selected cells formed the naive CD8 fraction, excluding terminally differentiated effector memory CD45RA+ cells. Sequences were obtained from naive CD8+ T cells sorted from blood. The receptors derive from a woman aged 25 to 39 in good health.

J is TRBJ1-2 and V is TRBV6-6; TRBD1 might be the D (5 bases). The CDR3 spans 15 residues. Trimming removed 0 bases at V and 3 bases at J, with 11 bases between. Germline V CDR1 and CDR2: MNHNY, SVGAGI (reference sequence). As DNA, the CDR3 is TGTGCCAGCAGTTACTCTCCAGGGACGGACTATGGCTACACCTTC. It is translated as CASSYSPGTDYGYTF.

CDR3 nucleotide sequence: TGTGCCAGCACCGTTGGCACTGAAGCTTTCTTT. Protein product: CASTVGTEAFF. The chain has TRBV6-5 and TRBJ1-1, with D unclear. The germline CDR1 and CDR2 sequences are MNHEY and SVGAGI. V shed 7 bases and J shed 4 bases, with 7 bases lying between them. This CDR3 is built from 11 residues.

The chain is built from TRBV29-1 and TRBJ2-1, with 9 bases fitting TRBD2. This CDR3 spans 16 amino acids. J lost 2 bases, V lost 6 bases, and 11 bases had no gene match. Germline assignment: CDR1 SQVTM and CDR2 ANQGSEA. The CDR3 DNA reads TGCAGCGTCCCGGGTAGCGGGAGCATCGCCTACAATGAGCAGTTCTTC. Encoded protein: CSVPGSGSIAYNEQFF.

V is TRBV7-9 and J is TRBJ1-5; D is perhaps TRBD1 (5 bases). Germline lookup yields CDR1 SEHNR and CDR2 FQNEAQ (reference sequence). The CDR3 is 15 residues long. V was shortened by 5 bases and J by 2 bases, with 13 bases between the two germline ends. For the CDR3, the DNA is TGTGCCAGCAGCCCAATGGGGGTCGGCAATCAGCCCCAGCATTTT. Translated, it gives CASSPMGVGNQPQHF.

J is TRBJ2-7 and V is TRBV5-1; D is perhaps TRBD1 (6 bases). V lost 4 bases and J 0 bases, leaving 20 bases between the germline ends. This CDR3 has 17 residues. Germline CDR1 and CDR2: SGHRS and YFSETQ. The CDR3 sequence: CASSPRTQTGNSYEQYF. In DNA form, the CDR3 reads TGCGCCAGCAGCCCCAGGACTCAGACAGGAAACTCCTACGAGCAGTACTTC.

The J gene is TRBJ1-1, the V gene TRBV5-6; D is ambiguous. Germline V gives CDR1 SGHDT, CDR2 YYEEEE. The ends were cut back, 7 bases at V and 3 bases at J, with 13 bases in the middle. The CDR3 sequence is 13 residues long. CDR3 sequence (DNA): TGTGCCAGCGGAACCGGGAAATACACTGAAGCTTTCTTT. This gives the protein CASGTGKYTEAFF.

In this sample, this clone turned up once. The chain combines TRBV7-8 with TRBJ2-7; 11 bases agree with TRBD1. CDR1 SGHVS and CDR2 FQNEAQ come from the germline V gene. The CDR3 spans 16 residues. The ends lost 1 base at V and 1 base at J; junction bases unmatched: 3. The CDR3 reads CASSLVGDRGSYEQYF. CDR3 bases: TGTGCCAGCAGCTTAGTGGGGGACAGGGGGTCCTACGAGCAGTACTTC.

The chain combines TRBV27 with TRBJ2-7; D possibly matches TRBD1 or TRBD2 (6 bases each). The CDR3 is 18 amino acids. Germline V lookup: CDR1 MNHEY, CDR2 SMNVEV (reference sequence). The germline V and J ends were trimmed by 7 bases and 3 bases, with 28 bases remaining between them. CDR3 sequence (DNA): TGTGCCAGCACCCCATCAGCAGGGGACTCCCGCGCTGGCTACGAGCAGTACTTC. Translation: CASTPSAGDSRAGYEQYF.

The genes are TRBV11-3 and TRBJ2-7; 8 bases match TRBD1. This CDR3 comprises 15 residues. Trimming removed 4 bases from V and 2 bases from J; junction bases left unmatched: 7. Looked up from germline, CDR1 is SGHNT and CDR2 is YENEEA. CDR3: CASSSRDRSTYEQYF. The CDR3 DNA sequence: TGTGCCAGCAGCTCCCGGGACAGGAGCACCTACGAGCAGTACTTC.

This chain links TRBV30 with TRBJ2-1, with D perhaps TRBD1 or TRBD2 (5 bases each). The CDR3 covers 13 residues. V was clipped by 7 bases and J by 10 bases, with 20 bases between them. CDR1 is GTSNPN, CDR2 SVGIG, per germline (reference sequence). CDR3 nucleotides: TGTGCCTCTACCGGGACGCAGGCTTCGGAGCAGTTCTTC. It is translated as CASTGTQASEQFF.

The chain links TRBV28 to TRBJ2-7; a weak D match, TRBD2 (5 bases). Germline V gene lookup returns CDR1 MDHEN and CDR2 SYDVKM. The CDR3 contains 14 residues. V was shortened by 6 bases and J by 2 bases, with 14 bases between the two germline ends. CDR3 nucleotide sequence: TGTGCCAGCAGCCCCAGCGGTCGCGCCTACGAGCAGTACTTC. This encodes CASSPSGRAYEQYF.

The gene calls are TRBV7-8 and TRBJ2-4; D is ambiguous. Germline V gene sequence: CDR1 SGHVS, CDR2 FQNEAQ. Trimming shortened V by 2 bases and J by 0 bases, and 5 bases separated the two germline ends. The CDR3 sequence is 14 residues long. In DNA, the CDR3 is TGTGCCAGCAGCTTATCATTAGCCAAAAACATTCAGTACTTC. Amino acids: CASSLSLAKNIQYF. The full variable domain, completed using reference TRBV7-8 and TRBJ2-4, is GAGVSQSPRYKVAKRGQDVALRCDPISGHVSLFWYQQALGQGPEFLTYFQNEAQLDKSGLPSDRFFAERPEGSVSTLKIQRTQQEDSAVYLCASSLSLAKNIQYFGAGTRLSVL.

This chain uses TRBV5-6 with TRBJ1-1, with TRBD1 matching 8 bases. V shed 4 bases, J shed 4 bases, and the junction held 9 bases outside the gene matches. The CDR3 contains 15 residues. The germline V gene encodes CDR1 SGHDT and CDR2 YYEEEE. The CDR3 spells CASSTWTGRFTEAFF. Here the CDR3 DNA reads TGTGCCAGCAGCACGTGGACAGGGCGCTTCACTGAAGCTTTCTTT.

This chain joins TRBV5-8 and TRBJ2-2, with TRBD2 identical over 11 bases. The CDR3 contains 18 residues. The V gene end was trimmed by 1 base and the J gene end by 3 bases; junction bases not matched to a gene: 8. Germline CDR1 reads SGHTS; CDR2 reads YDEGEE. CDR3 nucleotide sequence: TGTGCCAGCAGCTTGAGGGCTAGCGGGAGGCCGTACACCGGGGAGCTGTTTTTT. Its protein product is CASSLRASGRPYTGELFF.

The chain joins TRBV9 to TRBJ1-1; 10 bases map to TRBD1. The germline V gene encodes CDR1 SGDLS and CDR2 YYNGEE. This CDR3 comprises 14 residues. V dropped 4 bases and J dropped 4; count of bases not matched to a gene: 4. The CDR3 is CASSWDRGGTEAFF. In DNA, the CDR3 is TGTGCCAGCAGCTGGGACAGGGGAGGCACTGAAGCTTTCTTT. The full variable domain, rest sourced from reference TRBV9 and TRBJ1-1, is DSGVTQTPKHLITATGQRVTLRCSPRSGDLSVYWYQQSLDQGLQFLIQYYNGEERAKGNILERFSAQQFPDLHSELNLSSLELGDSALYFCASSWDRGGTEAFFGQGTRLTVV.

This CDR3 is CASSEGALVLGYTF. The CDR3, as DNA: TGTGCCAGCAGTGAGGGGGCGCTTGTTTTGGGCTACACCTTC. The J gene is TRBJ1-2, the V gene TRBV6-1; tentatively, D is TRBD1 (6 bases). V was shortened by 3 bases and J by 8 bases, with 16 bases between the two germline ends. Germline V CDR1 and CDR2: MNHNS, SASEGT. This CDR3 region has 14 residues.

The rearrangement links TRBV7-6 to TRBJ2-7; D is ambiguous. CDR3 length: 14 amino acids. Trimming removed 2 bases from V and 2 bases from J, with 10 bases in between. CDR1 SGHVS and CDR2 FNYEAQ come from the germline V gene. CDR3 nucleotides: TGTGCCAGCAGCTTACTGACTCAGACCTACGAGCAGTACTTC. Its protein product is CASSLLTQTYEQYF.

The chain carries TRBV15 and TRBJ2-1; no definite D call. CDR3 size: 12 residues. Germline values: CDR1 LNHNV, CDR2 YYDKDF (reference sequence). Trimming stripped 3 bases from V and 8 bases from J, with 8 bases between. The CDR3 nucleotides are TGTGCCACCAGCAGGGTAGGCGATGAGCAGTTCTTC. Protein: CATSRVGDEQFF.

This clone came up once. The CDR3 sequence is CASSLEGNRLEAFF. In DNA form, the CDR3 reads TGTGCCAGCAGCTTGGAAGGTAATCGGCTTGAAGCTTTCTTT. The V gene is TRBV5-6, the J gene TRBJ1-1; D ambiguous. There are 14 residues in the CDR3. Looked up from germline, CDR1 is SGHDT and CDR2 is YYEEEE. V was shortened by 0 bases and J by 7 bases, with 13 bases between the two germline ends.

The V call is TRBV4-1, the J call TRBJ1-4, with D unclear. The germline V gene has CDR1 MGHRA and CDR2 YSYEKL. CDR3 size: 15 residues. Trimming stripped 2 bases from V and 0 bases from J, with 7 bases between. The CDR3 loop is CASSQLPATNEKLFF. CDR3 DNA: TGCGCCAGCAGCCAACTTCCGGCAACTAATGAAAAACTGTTTTTT.

This chain connects TRBV6-5 to TRBJ2-7; D remains unclear. CDR1 is MNHEY and CDR2 is SVGAGI in the germline V gene. The CDR3 is 14 residues long. The ends were cut back, 2 bases at V and 3 bases at J, with 11 bases in the middle. DNA of the CDR3: TGTGCCAGCAGTTACGAGGAGCTTGGCTACGAGCAGTACTTC. The encoded protein is CASSYEELGYEQYF.

The chain is built from TRBV7-9 and TRBJ2-1; 9 bases fit TRBD2. The CDR3 runs to 14 residues. Per the germline V gene, CDR1 is SEHNR and CDR2 is FQNEAQ (reference sequence). The V gene end was trimmed by 9 bases and the J gene end by 4 bases; junction bases not matched to a gene: 7. This chain's CDR3 is CASKLSGGYNEQFF. Here the CDR3 DNA reads TGTGCCAGTAAACTTAGCGGGGGATACAATGAGCAGTTCTTC.

The chain is built from TRBV28 and TRBJ1-5, with TRBD1 identical over 9 bases. Per the germline V gene, CDR1 is MDHEN and CDR2 is SYDVKM. V dropped 3 bases and J dropped 9; count of bases not matched to a gene: 12. CDR3 size: 16 residues. The DNA of the CDR3 is TGTGCCAGCAGTTTCCTCCGACAGGGGGGACTCTCGCCCCAGCATTTT. Translated: CASSFLRQGGLSPQHF. Full variable domain (rest looked up from reference TRBV28 and TRBJ1-5): DVKVTQSSRYLVKRTGEKVFLECVQDMDHENMFWYRQDPGLGLRLIYFSYDVKMKEKGDIPEGYSVSREKKERFSLILESASTNQTSMYLCASSFLRQGGLSPQHFGDGTRLSIL.

To note about this clone: Other nucleotide sequences in the sample specify the same CDR3. The genes are TRBV27 and TRBJ2-3, with D uncertain. Looked up from germline, CDR1 is MNHEY and CDR2 is SMNVEV (reference sequence). Trimming left V 5 bases short and J 2 bases short, with 5 bases between. The CDR3 runs to 12 residues. As DNA, the CDR3 is TGTGCCAGCAGTCCATCCACAGATACGCAGTATTTT. Amino acid sequence: CASSPSTDTQYF.

This chain connects TRBV5-1 to TRBJ2-3; TRBD2 might be the D (5 bases). Per germline, CDR1 SGHRS and CDR2 YFSETQ. The germline V and J ends were trimmed by 0 bases and 3 bases, with 17 bases remaining between them. The CDR3 spans 17 residues. This CDR3 is CASSLASARELTDTQYF. Written as DNA, the CDR3 is TGCGCCAGCAGCTTGGCCTCGGCGAGGGAGCTGACAGATACGCAGTATTTT.